This entry features one T cell receptor (beta chain) sequence. The antigen is unknown. Looked up from germline, CDR1 is SGHDN and CDR2 is FVKESK. The CDR3 spans 16 residues. Trimming took 3 bases from V and 1 from J; bases not matched to a gene: 7. The PCR contained 60 Vbeta and 13 Jbeta primers. Sequenced by immunoSEQ multiplex PCR; TCRdb stores in-frame clones only, minus some. There are about 110,000 clones in the sample; approximately 84% occur only once, and about 1.8% lies in the top ten. This specimen belongs to a study of cytomegalovirus exposure and HLA in healthy donors. The study, taken as a whole, reports: It was reported that the classifier diagnosed cytomegalovirus status with high specificity and sensitivity in both the original and validation cohorts. CMV serostatus alone was available as immune exposure information.

Sequenced material: PBMCs. This chain links TRBV14 with TRBJ2-5, with 8 bases identical to TRBD2. The receptor was derived from a man aged 40-49 years in good health and CMV-seronegative. The CDR3 here is CASSQGLGVVQETQYF. CDR3 in DNA: TGTGCCAGCAGCCAGGGACTAGGAGTTGTCCAAGAGACCCAGTACTTC.